A single sample gave rise to the 12 T cell receptor beta chains below, sequenced in a study of cytotoxic CD8 clonotypes in ibrutinib-treated CLL. The table came from immunoSEQ multiplex PCR; TCRdb's copy has only in-frame clones and leaves some out. This sample has 150,000 to 200,000 clones, with roughly four fifths found just once. The sample here was PBMCs, taken after 12 months of ibrutinib treatment. The source is a human donor with chronic lymphocytic leukemia.

This clone was observed once. The chain uses TRBV28 and TRBJ1-4; TRBD1 matches 11 bases. The CDR3 contains 14 residues. Germline trimming cut 4 bases from V and 11 bases from J; bases unmatched to any gene: 6. Germline lookup yields CDR1 MDHEN and CDR2 SYDVKM. CDR3 DNA sequence: TGTGCCAGCAGTTGGACAGGGGGCGGAAACAAACTGTTTTTT. Amino acids: CASSWTGGGNKLFF. The entire variable domain, with the rest obtained from reference TRBV28 and TRBJ1-4, is as follows: DVKVTQSSRYLVKRTGEKVFLECVQDMDHENMFWYRQDPGLGLRLIYFSYDVKMKEKGDIPEGYSVSREKKERFSLILESASTNQTSMYLCASSWTGGGNKLFFGSGTQLSVL.

The gene calls are TRBV21-1 and TRBJ2-7. TRBV21-1 is described as a pseudogene. The CDR3 spans 13 residues. The CDR3 DNA reads as TGTGCCAGCAGAGGGACGGTCTCCTACGAGCAGTACTTC. Translation: CASRGTVSYEQYF.

V is TRBV27 and J is TRBJ2-7; D uncertain. The CDR3 consists of 13 residues. The V end was cut by 6 bases, the J end by 0 bases, with 9 bases between. CDR1 MNHEY and CDR2 SMNVEV come from the germline V gene (reference sequence). The CDR3 here is CASRGRSSYEQYF. The CDR3 bases are TGTGCCAGCAGGGGCAGGAGCTCCTACGAGCAGTACTTC.

This clone occurred a few times. The V call is TRBV10-3, the J call TRBJ2-1; D not certain. This CDR3 has 14 residues. Germline lookup yields CDR1 ENHRY and CDR2 SYGVKD. V dropped 6 bases and J dropped 4 bases, with 13 bases sitting between them. Here the CDR3 reads CAIRGEVGYNEQFF. The CDR3 coding sequence is TGTGCCATCAGGGGTGAAGTAGGATACAATGAGCAGTTCTTC.

CDR3 residues: CATSRVGGDNEQFF. The CDR3 bases are TGTGCCACCAGCAGAGTGGGAGGCGACAATGAGCAGTTCTTC. The chain couples TRBV15 to TRBJ2-1, with D perhaps matching TRBD2 (6 bases). The CDR3 sequence is 14 residues long. Trimming left V 1 base short and J 5 bases short, with 9 bases between. Germline V gene data show CDR1 as LNHNV and CDR2 as YYDKDF (reference sequence).

The table lists this clone with a count of one. V gene TRBV25-1 combines with J gene TRBJ2-5; D perhaps matches TRBD1 (6 bases). Germline CDR1 is MGHDK and CDR2 is SYGVNS. This CDR3 has 15 residues. The V and J ends lost 5 bases and 4 bases respectively, with 17 bases between them. The CDR3: CASSYISPRGETQYF. The CDR3 nucleotides read TGTGCCAGCAGTTATATTTCCCCCAGGGGAGAGACCCAGTACTTC.

The chain couples TRBV25-1 to TRBJ2-7, with unresolved D. CDR1 MGHDK and CDR2 SYGVNS come from the germline V gene. This CDR3 has 13 amino acids. Trimming took 2 bases from V and 7 from J, leaving 12 bases between them. The CDR3 bases are TGTGCCAGCAGTGAAGCTGGCTTAGGGGAGCAGTACTTC. This sequence encodes CASSEAGLGEQYF.

This chain links TRBV5-5 with TRBJ1-1, with D unresolved. Germline assignment: CDR1 SGHKS and CDR2 YYEKEE (reference sequence). Trimming left V 1 base short and J 3 bases short, with 1 base between. The CDR3 has 11 amino acids. The CDR3 DNA reads TGTGCCAGCAGCTTGTACACTGAAGCTTTCTTT. It is translated as CASSLYTEAFF.

The rearrangement uses TRBV28 and TRBJ1-1, with 7 bases lining up with TRBD1. The CDR3 sequence is 17 residues long. Germline V gives CDR1 MDHEN, CDR2 SYDVKM. V gave up 5 bases and J gave up 5 bases; unmatched junction bases: 17. The CDR3 nucleotides are TGTGCCAGCAGTGTCAACCAGGGGGTTCATTCCAAAACTGAAGCTTTCTTT. The encoded protein is CASSVNQGVHSKTEAFF.

For this clone: A junction end diverges from the germline sequence, so it may reflect a read error. The rearrangement links TRBV18 to TRBJ2-1; the D is unclear. The germline CDR1 and CDR2 sequences are KGHSH and LQKENI. This CDR3 has 14 amino acids. As DNA, the CDR3 is TGTGCCAGCTCACCAGGCGGCCCCACCAATAAGCAGTTCTTC. Amino acid sequence: CASSPGGPTNKQFF.

A single count supports this clone. The chain combines TRBV4-2 with TRBJ1-6; D might be TRBD1 (5 bases). The CDR3 covers 16 residues. The germline V and J ends were trimmed by 4 bases and 9 bases, with 19 bases remaining between them. Germline CDR1 is LGHNA and CDR2 is YNFKEQ. This chain's CDR3 is CASSPTGGTQLSPLHF. CDR3 coding DNA: TGTGCCAGCAGCCCCACCGGGGGGACCCAGCTTTCACCCCTCCACTTT.

This chain joins TRBV28 and TRBJ2-1; D is unclear. Trimming cost V 3 bases and J 1 base, with 19 bases left between them. This CDR3 has 18 residues. Germline CDR1 is MDHEN and CDR2 is SYDVKM. CDR3 region: CASSFSGSLLGSYNEQFF. CDR3 nucleotides: TGTGCCAGCAGTTTTTCCGGCAGTCTGCTCGGGTCCTACAATGAGCAGTTCTTC.